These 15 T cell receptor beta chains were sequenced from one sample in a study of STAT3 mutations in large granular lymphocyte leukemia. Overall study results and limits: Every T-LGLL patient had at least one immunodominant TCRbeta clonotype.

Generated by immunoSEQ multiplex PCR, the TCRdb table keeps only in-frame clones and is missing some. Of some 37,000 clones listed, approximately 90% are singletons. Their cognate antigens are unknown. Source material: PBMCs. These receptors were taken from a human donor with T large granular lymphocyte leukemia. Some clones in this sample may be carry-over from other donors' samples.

The CDR3: CASRGVDQPQHF. In DNA form, the CDR3 reads TGTGCCAGCAGGGGGGTCGATCAGCCCCAGCATTTT. The chain recombines TRBV6-6 with TRBJ1-5, with D possibly being TRBD1 (5 bases). The V gene lost 6 bases and the J gene lost 5 bases, with 8 bases spanning the gap. The CDR3 covers 12 residues. Looked up from germline, CDR1 is MNHNY and CDR2 is SVGAGI (reference sequence).

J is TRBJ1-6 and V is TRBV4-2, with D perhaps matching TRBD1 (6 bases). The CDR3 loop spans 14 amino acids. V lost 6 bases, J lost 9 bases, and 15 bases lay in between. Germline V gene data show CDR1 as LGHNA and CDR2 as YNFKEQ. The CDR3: CASRGAVGGSPLHF. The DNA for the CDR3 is TGTGCCAGCAGGGGGGCCGTGGGCGGTTCACCCCTCCACTTT.

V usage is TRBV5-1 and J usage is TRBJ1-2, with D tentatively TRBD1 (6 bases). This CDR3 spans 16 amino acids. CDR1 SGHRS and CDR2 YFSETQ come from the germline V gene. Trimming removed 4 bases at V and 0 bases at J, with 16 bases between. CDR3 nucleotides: TGCGCCAGCAGCCTACAGGGCGCAACTCCTAACTATGGCTACACCTTC. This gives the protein CASSLQGATPNYGYTF.

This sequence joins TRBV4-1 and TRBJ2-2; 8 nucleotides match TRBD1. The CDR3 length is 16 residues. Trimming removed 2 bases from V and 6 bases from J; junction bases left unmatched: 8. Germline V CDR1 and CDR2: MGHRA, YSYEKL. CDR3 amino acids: CASSQHGQGSAGELFF. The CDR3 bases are TGCGCCAGCAGCCAACACGGACAGGGTTCGGCCGGGGAGCTGTTTTTT.

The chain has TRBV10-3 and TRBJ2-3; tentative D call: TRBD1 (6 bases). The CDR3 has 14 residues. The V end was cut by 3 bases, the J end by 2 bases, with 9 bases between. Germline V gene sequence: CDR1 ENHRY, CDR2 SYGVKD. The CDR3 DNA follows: TGTGCCATCAGTGACAGGGGATTCACAGATACGCAGTATTTT. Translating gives CAISDRGFTDTQYF.

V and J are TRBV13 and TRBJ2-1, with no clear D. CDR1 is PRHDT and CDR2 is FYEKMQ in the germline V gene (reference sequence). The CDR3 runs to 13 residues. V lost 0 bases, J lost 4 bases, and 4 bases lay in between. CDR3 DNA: TGTGCCAGCAGCTTAGGGGCTTACAATGAGCAGTTCTTC. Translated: CASSLGAYNEQFF.

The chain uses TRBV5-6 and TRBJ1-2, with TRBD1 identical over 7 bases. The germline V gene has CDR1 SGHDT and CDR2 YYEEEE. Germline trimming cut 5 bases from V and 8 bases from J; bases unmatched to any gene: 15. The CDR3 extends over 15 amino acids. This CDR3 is CASSQTGKKWSGYTF. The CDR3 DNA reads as TGTGCCAGCAGTCAGACAGGGAAGAAGTGGTCGGGCTACACCTTC.

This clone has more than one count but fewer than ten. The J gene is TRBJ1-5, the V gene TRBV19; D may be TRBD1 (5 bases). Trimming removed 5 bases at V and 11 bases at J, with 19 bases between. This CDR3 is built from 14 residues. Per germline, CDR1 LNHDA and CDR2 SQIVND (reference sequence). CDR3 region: CASSAREIRGAQHF. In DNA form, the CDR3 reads TGTGCCAGTAGTGCCCGGGAAATCCGAGGGGCCCAGCATTTT.

CDR3 in amino acids: CASSPGHLNTEAFF. The CDR3 region has the DNA TGTGCCAGCAGCCCGGGACATCTGAACACTGAAGCTTTCTTT. The J gene is TRBJ1-1, the V gene TRBV7-9; D is possibly TRBD1 (6 bases). The CDR3 is 14 residues long. Germline-derived CDR1 and CDR2 are SEHNR and FQNEAQ (reference sequence). The ends were cut back, 5 bases at V and 0 bases at J, with 10 bases in the middle. The whole variable domain, remainder taken from reference TRBV7-9 and TRBJ1-1, is DTGVSQNPRHKITKRGQNVTFRCDPISEHNRLYWYRQTLGQGPEFLTYFQNEAQLEKSRLLSDRFSAERPKGSFSTLEIQRTEQGDSAMYLCASSPGHLNTEAFFGQGTRLTVV.

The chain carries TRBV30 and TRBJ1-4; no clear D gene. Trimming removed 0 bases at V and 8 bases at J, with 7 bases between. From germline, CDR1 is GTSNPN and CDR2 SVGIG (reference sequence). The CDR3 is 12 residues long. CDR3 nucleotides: TGTGCCTGGAGTGTACGTGCAGAAAAACTGTTTTTT. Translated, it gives CAWSVRAEKLFF.

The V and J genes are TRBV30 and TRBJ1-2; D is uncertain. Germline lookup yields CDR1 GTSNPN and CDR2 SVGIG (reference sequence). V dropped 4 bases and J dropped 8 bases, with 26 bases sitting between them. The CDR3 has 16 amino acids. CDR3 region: CAWNDQLAWTSLGYTF. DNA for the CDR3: TGTGCCTGGAACGATCAACTGGCCTGGACGTCTTTGGGCTACACCTTC.

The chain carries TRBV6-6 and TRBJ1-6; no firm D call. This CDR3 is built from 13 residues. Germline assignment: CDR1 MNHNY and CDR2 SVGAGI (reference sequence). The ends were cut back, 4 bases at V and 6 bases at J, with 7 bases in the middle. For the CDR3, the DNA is TGTGCCAGCAGTTGGGCAGTTAATTCACCCCTCCACTTT. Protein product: CASSWAVNSPLHF.

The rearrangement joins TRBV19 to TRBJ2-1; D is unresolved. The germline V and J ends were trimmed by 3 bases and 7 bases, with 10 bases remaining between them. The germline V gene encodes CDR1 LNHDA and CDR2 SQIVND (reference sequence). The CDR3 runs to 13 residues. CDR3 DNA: TGTGCCAGTAGTATTCCTTATAGGAATGAGCAGTTCTTC. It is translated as CASSIPYRNEQFF. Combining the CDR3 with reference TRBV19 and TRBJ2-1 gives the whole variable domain DGGITQSPKYLFRKEGQNVTLSCEQNLNHDAMYWYRQDPGQGLRLIYYSQIVNDFQKGDIAEGYSVSREKKESFPLTVTSAQKNPTAFYLCASSIPYRNEQFFGPGTRLTVL.

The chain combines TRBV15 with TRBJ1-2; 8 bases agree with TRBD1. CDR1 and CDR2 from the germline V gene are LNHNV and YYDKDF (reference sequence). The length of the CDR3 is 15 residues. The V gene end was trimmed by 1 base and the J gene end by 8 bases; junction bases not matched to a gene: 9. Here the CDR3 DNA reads TGTGCCACCAGCAGAGCCGACAGGGGAGTCGGCGGCTACACCTTC. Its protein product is CATSRADRGVGGYTF.

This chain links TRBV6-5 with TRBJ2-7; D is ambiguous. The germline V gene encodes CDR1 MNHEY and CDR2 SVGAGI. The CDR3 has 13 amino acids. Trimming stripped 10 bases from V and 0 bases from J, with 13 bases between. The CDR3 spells CATTTASSYEQYF. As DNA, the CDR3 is TGTGCCACCACCACGGCCAGCTCCTACGAGCAGTACTTC.